The rows below give T cell receptor beta chains drawn from one sample of a study of cytomegalovirus exposure and HLA in healthy donors. This table comes from immunoSEQ multiplex PCR, and its TCRdb copy is limited to in-frame clones, with some not included. Of around 67,000 clones listed, 75% to 85% are singletons. Sequencing input: PBMCs. These receptors were obtained from a man aged 18 to 30 in good health and CMV-seropositive. Each CDR3 is given with its conserved first and last residue. D genes are given only for firm matches. Where a row states a size, it is once, few, many or the class of an expanded clone; other rows omit it.

d_call: NA
v_call: TRBV28
j_call: TRBJ1-1
clone_size: NA
cdr3_aa: CASSTTEAFF
cdr3_nt: TGTGCCAGCAGTACAACTGAAGCTTTCTTT

d_call: TRBD1
v_call: TRBV4-1
j_call: TRBJ1-1
clone_size: NA
cdr3_aa: CASSQDDRGYTEAFF
cdr3_nt: TGCGCCAGCAGCCAAGACGACAGGGGTTACACTGAAGCTTTCTTT

d_call: TRBD1
v_call: TRBV10-3
j_call: TRBJ2-7
clone_size: NA
cdr3_aa: CAIRPGGSHEQYF
cdr3_nt: TGTGCCATCAGACCAGGGGGTTCCCACGAGCAGTACTTC

d_call: NA
v_call: TRBV9
j_call: TRBJ2-3
clone_size: NA
cdr3_aa: CASSVGGLATQYF
cdr3_nt: TGTGCCAGCAGCGTAGGAGGCCTGGCTACGCAGTATTTT

d_call: TRBD2
v_call: TRBV7-9
j_call: TRBJ2-5
clone_size: few
cdr3_aa: CASSSPGGQETQYF
cdr3_nt: TGTGCCAGCAGCTCTCCGGGGGGGCAAGAGACCCAGTACTTC

d_call: TRBD1
v_call: TRBV30
j_call: TRBJ1-2
clone_size: NA
cdr3_aa: CAWSSDRGYGYTF
cdr3_nt: TGTGCCTGGAGTTCGGACAGGGGATATGGCTACACCTTC

d_call: NA
v_call: TRBV30
j_call: TRBJ2-5
clone_size: few
cdr3_aa: CAWSLYGFEETQYF
cdr3_nt: TGTGCCTGGAGTTTGTACGGGTTTGAAGAGACCCAGTACTTC

d_call: TRBD2
v_call: TRBV6-1
j_call: TRBJ2-5
clone_size: NA
cdr3_aa: CASRLAGGRETQYF
cdr3_nt: TGTGCCAGCAGGCTAGCGGGGGGGCGGGAGACCCAGTACTTC

d_call: NA
v_call: TRBV9
j_call: TRBJ2-5
clone_size: NA
cdr3_aa: CASSVGGLEETQYF
cdr3_nt: TGTGCCAGCAGCGTAGGGGGGCTGGAAGAGACCCAGTACTTC

d_call: NA
v_call: TRBV14
j_call: TRBJ1-2
clone_size: NA
cdr3_aa: CASSQKGLGVNYGYTF
cdr3_nt: TGTGCCAGCAGCCAAAAGGGCTTAGGGGTCAACTATGGCTACACCTTC

d_call: NA
v_call: TRBV6-1
j_call: TRBJ2-5
clone_size: NA
cdr3_aa: CASSGSRETQYF
cdr3_nt: TGTGCCAGCAGCGGGAGTCGGGAGACCCAGTACTTC

d_call: NA
v_call: TRBV7-9
j_call: TRBJ1-1
clone_size: NA
cdr3_aa: CASSLAMRENTEAFF
cdr3_nt: TGTGCCAGCAGCTTAGCTATGAGGGAGAACACTGAAGCTTTCTTT

d_call: NA
v_call: TRBV19
j_call: TRBJ2-5
clone_size: NA
cdr3_aa: CASTPTGGLLETQYF
cdr3_nt: TGTGCCAGTACCCCGACTGGGGGGTTGTTGGAGACCCAGTACTTC

d_call: TRBD2
v_call: TRBV30
j_call: TRBJ2-7
clone_size: NA
cdr3_aa: CAWSVRQLAGDEQYF
cdr3_nt: TGTGCCTGGAGTGTACGTCAACTAGCGGGGGACGAGCAGTACTTC

d_call: TRBD2
v_call: TRBV7-6
j_call: TRBJ2-1
clone_size: NA
cdr3_aa: CASSLVGGSYNEQFF
cdr3_nt: TGTGCCAGCAGCTTAGTCGGGGGGAGCTACAATGAGCAGTTCTTC

d_call: TRBD1
v_call: TRBV7-9
j_call: TRBJ2-7
clone_size: NA
cdr3_aa: CASSPRDRTYEQYF
cdr3_nt: TGTGCCAGCAGCCCCCGGGACAGGACCTACGAGCAGTACTTC

d_call: NA
v_call: TRBV11-2
j_call: TRBJ2-7
clone_size: NA
cdr3_aa: CASSGPKMGLYEQYF
cdr3_nt: TGTGCCAGCAGCGGCCCAAAGATGGGACTCTACGAGCAGTACTTC

d_call: NA
v_call: TRBV14
j_call: TRBJ2-5
clone_size: NA
cdr3_aa: CASSQESQPGTQYF
cdr3_nt: TGTGCCAGCAGCCAAGAGTCGCAGCCAGGGACCCAGTACTTC

d_call: NA
v_call: TRBV20-1
j_call: TRBJ1-4
clone_size: NA
cdr3_aa: CSASVVEKLFF
cdr3_nt: TGCAGTGCTAGTGTCGTGGAAAAACTGTTTTTT

d_call: NA
v_call: TRBV10-1
j_call: TRBJ2-7
clone_size: NA
cdr3_aa: CASSVRASSYEQYF
cdr3_nt: TGCGCCAGCAGTGTGCGGGCTAGCTCCTACGAGCAGTACTTC

d_call: TRBD1
v_call: TRBV30
j_call: TRBJ2-7
clone_size: NA
cdr3_aa: CAWSGGGLSEQYF
cdr3_nt: TGTGCCTGGAGTGGAGGGGGCCTTTCCGAGCAGTACTTC

d_call: TRBD1
v_call: TRBV10-3
j_call: TRBJ2-1
clone_size: NA
cdr3_aa: CAVGQGDNEQFF
cdr3_nt: TGTGCCGTGGGACAGGGGGACAATGAGCAGTTCTTC

d_call: NA
v_call: TRBV5-1
j_call: TRBJ2-7
clone_size: NA
cdr3_aa: CASRESTYEQYF
cdr3_nt: TGCGCCAGCAGGGAGTCTACCTACGAGCAGTACTTC

d_call: NA
v_call: TRBV25-1
j_call: TRBJ2-7
clone_size: NA
cdr3_aa: CASSEGSSNYEQYF
cdr3_nt: TGTGCCAGCAGTGAAGGTAGCTCTAACTACGAGCAGTACTTC

d_call: NA
v_call: TRBV30
j_call: TRBJ1-1
clone_size: NA
cdr3_aa: CAWSPLNRNTEAFF
cdr3_nt: TGTGCCTGGAGTCCCTTAAACAGGAACACTGAAGCTTTCTTT

d_call: TRBD1
v_call: TRBV11-2
j_call: TRBJ1-4
clone_size: few
cdr3_aa: CASSFLSGGWGNEKLFF
cdr3_nt: TGTGCCAGCAGCTTCTTATCAGGGGGATGGGGTAATGAAAAACTGTTTTTT

d_call: TRBD1
v_call: TRBV10-2
j_call: TRBJ1-1
clone_size: NA
cdr3_aa: CASSELDRGNTEAFF
cdr3_nt: TGCGCCAGCAGTGAGTTGGACAGGGGGAACACTGAAGCTTTCTTT

d_call: NA
v_call: TRBV30
j_call: TRBJ1-1
clone_size: NA
cdr3_aa: CAWRRDISRAFF
cdr3_nt: TGTGCCTGGAGGAGGGACATCAGCAGGGCTTTCTTT

d_call: NA
v_call: TRBV6-5
j_call: TRBJ1-2
clone_size: once
cdr3_aa: CASSWGGGGYTF
cdr3_nt: TGTGCCAGCAGCTGGGGAGGCGGCGGCTACACCTTC

d_call: NA
v_call: TRBV6-5
j_call: TRBJ1-1
clone_size: few
cdr3_aa: CASSYDRGEAFF
cdr3_nt: TGTGCCAGCAGTTACGATAGAGGGGAAGCTTTCTTT

d_call: NA
v_call: TRBV30
j_call: TRBJ1-1
clone_size: NA
cdr3_aa: CAWRGAGLEAFF
cdr3_nt: TGTGCCTGGAGGGGGGCCGGCCTTGAAGCTTTCTTT

d_call: TRBD1
v_call: TRBV5-4
j_call: TRBJ2-5
clone_size: NA
cdr3_aa: CASSSWTGAGETQYF
cdr3_nt: TGTGCCAGCAGCTCATGGACAGGGGCGGGAGAGACCCAGTACTTC

d_call: TRBD1
v_call: TRBV6-1
j_call: TRBJ2-1
clone_size: NA
cdr3_aa: CAGATGGWGEQFF
cdr3_nt: TGTGCCGGCGCAACAGGGGGATGGGGTGAGCAGTTCTTC

d_call: NA
v_call: TRBV5-1
j_call: TRBJ1-5
clone_size: NA
cdr3_aa: CASSLVGAPNQPQHF
cdr3_nt: TGCGCCAGCAGCTTGGTGGGGGCCCCCAATCAGCCCCAGCATTTT

d_call: NA
v_call: TRBV27
j_call: TRBJ2-1
clone_size: NA
cdr3_aa: CASSVNRYNEQFF
cdr3_nt: TGTGCCAGCAGTGTTAACAGGTACAATGAGCAGTTCTTC

d_call: TRBD1
v_call: TRBV12-5
j_call: TRBJ1-2
clone_size: NA
cdr3_aa: CASGWEQGSGGYTF
cdr3_nt: TGTGCTAGTGGTTGGGAACAGGGGAGCGGTGGCTACACCTTC

d_call: NA
v_call: TRBV30
j_call: TRBJ1-1
clone_size: NA
cdr3_aa: CASVPPLEAFF
cdr3_nt: TGTGCCTCGGTCCCGCCTCTTGAAGCTTTCTTT

d_call: NA
v_call: TRBV5-1
j_call: TRBJ2-1
clone_size: many
cdr3_aa: CASSSGGYEQFF
cdr3_nt: TGCGCCAGCAGCTCCGGAGGGTATGAGCAGTTCTTC

d_call: NA
v_call: TRBV30
j_call: TRBJ2-3
clone_size: NA
cdr3_aa: CAWRRTADTQYF
cdr3_nt: TGTGCCTGGAGAAGGACAGCCGATACGCAGTATTTT